Listed below are T cell receptor beta chains from one sample, sequenced in a study of blood T cell repertoires in COVID-19. Some clones are missing from TCRdb's copy, which holds only in-frame ones; the method was immunoSEQ multiplex PCR. The sample has about 150,000 clones, roughly 71% seen once. Sequences were obtained from peripheral blood. Every receptor here comes from a woman aged 80 or older with acute or convalescent COVID-19. The CDR3 runs from the conserved cysteine through the conserved F or W. The D gene is left open where the match is weak. Part of the rows lack a size; the others show once, few, many or a class for expanded clones.

d_gene | j_gene | v_gene | abundance | CDR3nt | CDR3aa
NA | TRBJ1-1 | TRBV2 | NA | TGTGCCAGCCAGCTGCAGGAGGGGTTGGGCACTGAAGCTTTCTTT | CASQLQEGLGTEAFF
NA | TRBJ1-6 | TRBV7-9 | NA | TGTGCCAGCAGCCGGGACGGACAGCTGAATTCACCCCTCCACTTT | CASSRDGQLNSPLHF
NA | TRBJ1-2 | TRBV20-1 | NA | TGCAGTGCTAGAGTCGGGGATGGCTACACCTTC | CSARVGDGYTF
NA | TRBJ2-1 | TRBV7-2 | NA | TGTGCCAGCAGCCTTCGCGGGGCGCCCCCGCTTAGCCATGAGCAGTTCTTC | CASSLRGAPPLSHEQFF
TRBD1 | TRBJ1-2 | TRBV4-1 | many | TGCGCCAGCAGCCAAGAGACCCTCCGGGACAGGGGACCCCCTGGCTATGGCTACACCTTC | CASSQETLRDRGPPGYGYTF
TRBD1 | TRBJ2-1 | TRBV12-5 | NA | TGTGCTAGTGGTTTGGTATTGGGGACAGGGTCCTACAATGAGCAGTTCTTC | CASGLVLGTGSYNEQFF
TRBD1 | TRBJ2-7 | TRBV5-4 | NA | TGTGCCAGCAGCGGCCGGGACAGGGGCGACGAGCAGTACTTC | CASSGRDRGDEQYF
TRBD1 | TRBJ1-3 | TRBV6-5 | NA | TGTGCCAGCATCAGGGGGCGCGAAGTTGGAAACACCATATATTTT | CASIRGREVGNTIYF
NA | TRBJ1-1 | TRBV6-1 | NA | TGTGCCAGCAGTGAACTCACAGGGTTAGCTGAAGCTTTCTTT | CASSELTGLAEAFF
TRBD1 | TRBJ1-2 | TRBV9 | NA | TGTGCCAGCAGCGCAGACAGGGGGCCCACTGGTGGCTACACCTTC | CASSADRGPTGGYTF
TRBD2 | TRBJ2-3 | TRBV7-9 | NA | TGTGCCAGCAGCTCCGGGACTAGCGGGACAGATACGCAGTATTTT | CASSSGTSGTDTQYF
NA | TRBJ2-7 | TRBV13 | NA | TGTGCCAGCAGCGTTAACGAGCAGTACTTC | CASSVNEQYF
TRBD2 | TRBJ2-2 | TRBV29-1 | NA | TGCAGCGTCACCGGGACTAGCCATACCGGGGAGCTGTTTTTT | CSVTGTSHTGELFF
NA | TRBJ1-2 | TRBV5-3 | NA | TGTGCCAGAAGTCGTTCCGGAGGGGTGGAGGAGGTCACCTTC | CARSRSGGVEEVTF
NA | TRBJ1-1 | TRBV30 | NA | TGTGCCTGGAGTGTACACCCCGACAGTGAAGCTTTCTTT | CAWSVHPDSEAFF
NA | TRBJ1-1 | TRBV18 | few | TGTGCCAGCTCACCCGGGGGGACGACTGAAGCTTTCTTT | CASSPGGTTEAFF
TRBD1 | TRBJ1-2 | TRBV9 | NA | TGTGCCAGCAGCCCACAGACAGGGGTGGCCTATGGCTACACCTTC | CASSPQTGVAYGYTF
NA | TRBJ1-5 | TRBV25-1 | NA | TGTGCCAGCAGTGAATCGAGTTCTAATGGGCCCCAGCATTTT | CASSESSSNGPQHF
NA | TRBJ1-1 | TRBV19 | NA | TGTGCCAGTAGAACAGATACTTTGTTTGTGGTAAGTTATAAACTGAACACTGAAGCTTTCTTT | CASRTDTLFVVSYKLNTEAFF
TRBD1 | TRBJ1-1 | TRBV12-3/TRBV12-4 | few | TGTGCCAGCAGTTTACAGGGGGCTGAAGCTTTCTTT | CASSLQGAEAFF
NA | TRBJ1-1 | TRBV6-5 | once | TGTGCCACAAAGGACAGAGACACTGAAGCTTTCTTT | CATKDRDTEAFF
NA | TRBJ1-2 | TRBV7-9 | once | TGTGCCAGCAGCTCTCTTGGGGGGGAGTCCGGTGGCTACACCTTC | CASSSLGGESGGYTF
NA | TRBJ2-7 | TRBV7-9 | NA | TGTGCCAGCAGCCCAAGTGCGGGGGCAACCTACGAGCAGTACTTC | CASSPSAGATYEQYF
TRBD1 | TRBJ1-3 | TRBV18 | few | TGTGCCAGCTCAGAGACCGGGACAGGGAACACCATATATTTT | CASSETGTGNTIYF
NA | TRBJ1-1 | TRBV6-6 | NA | TGTGCCAGCACTCAAACCCAGGGAAGGACTGAAGCTTTCTTT | CASTQTQGRTEAFF
NA | TRBJ2-2 | TRBV3-1/TRBV3-2 | NA | TGTGCCAGCAGCCAAGACAGGGGGGTTTTTGCCGGGGAGCTGTTTTTT | CASSQDRGVFAGELFF
TRBD1 | TRBJ2-2 | TRBV9 | NA | TGTGCCAGCAGCCGCGGGACAGGGGGCCCCGGGGAGCTGTTTTTT | CASSRGTGGPGELFF
NA | TRBJ2-1 | TRBV5-1 | few | TGCGCCAGCAGCTCAGGACTGATCTCCTACAATGAGCAGTTCTTC | CASSSGLISYNEQFF
TRBD1 | TRBJ1-2 | TRBV7-2 | NA | TGTGCCAGCAGGCCTTCAACAGGGGTTGTGCAGGGCTACACCTTC | CASRPSTGVVQGYTF
NA | TRBJ1-5 | TRBV12-3/TRBV12-4 | NA | TGTGCCAGCAGTTTTGGAGGGTTTCAGCCCCAGCATTTT | CASSFGGFQPQHF
NA | TRBJ1-1 | TRBV2 | NA | TGTGCCAGCACATCGACAAGAGTCAACACTGAAGCTTTCTTT | CASTSTRVNTEAFF
TRBD1 | TRBJ1-5 | TRBV5-1 | NA | TGCGCCAGCAGACCAGGACAGGGGGATCAGCCCCAGCATTTT | CASRPGQGDQPQHF
TRBD1 | TRBJ2-1 | TRBV7-6 | NA | TGTGCCAGCAGCTTACAGCCGGGACAGGGCAATGAGCAGTTCTTC | CASSLQPGQGNEQFF
TRBD2 | TRBJ2-2 | TRBV15 | few | TGTGCCACCAGCAGAGACACACTACTAGCGGGGGGGCTAAGCACCGGGGAGCTGTTTTTT | CATSRDTLLAGGLSTGELFF
NA | TRBJ1-6 | TRBV5-1 | NA | TGCGCCAGCAGCTTGGGGGGGCCTGATTCACCCCTCCACTTT | CASSLGGPDSPLHF
NA | TRBJ1-5 | TRBV28 | many | TGTGCCAGCAGTTTGCCTACGGGGAACGGCAATCAGCCCCAGCATTTT | CASSLPTGNGNQPQHF
NA | TRBJ2-6 | TRBV7-8 | NA | TGTGCCAGCAGCTATCCCCAGGGCGGTGGAGTGGTGTCTGGGGCCAACGTCCTGACTTTC | CASSYPQGGGVVSGANVLTF
NA | TRBJ1-1 | TRBV6-2/TRBV6-3 | NA | TGTGCCAGCAGTTACTCACAGAACACTGAAGCTTTCTTT | CASSYSQNTEAFF
NA | TRBJ2-1 | TRBV5-4 | NA | TGTGCCAGCAGCCGATCTTCTGGCCGGAGCTCCTACAATGAGCAGTTCTTC | CASSRSSGRSSYNEQFF
NA | TRBJ2-7 | TRBV6-5 | NA | TGTGCCAGCAGGGACACAACCAGTCCCTACGAGCAGTACTTC | CASRDTTSPYEQYF
NA | TRBJ1-1 | TRBV9 | few | TGTGCCAGCAGCGAGGGGGGGATCACTGAAGCTTTCTTT | CASSEGGITEAFF
NA | TRBJ1-5 | TRBV7-2 | few | TGTGCCAGCAGCTTACGGGTGTCTGGCCGTCAGCCCCAGCATTTT | CASSLRVSGRQPQHF
TRBD1 | TRBJ2-7 | TRBV5-1 | few | TGCGCCAGCAGCCGGGCCGGGACAGGGGTGACGGACGAGCAGTACTTC | CASSRAGTGVTDEQYF
NA | TRBJ1-2 | TRBV5-6 | NA | TGTGCCAGCAGCTTGGTGGGAGGAGATGGCTACACCTTC | CASSLVGGDGYTF
TRBD1 | TRBJ1-5 | TRBV28 | NA | TGTGCCACCGGACCGGGACAGGGGCACCAGCCCCAGCATTTT | CATGPGQGHQPQHF
TRBD1 | TRBJ2-2 | TRBV15 | NA | TGTGCCACCAGCAGAGACCGCCGGGACAGGGGAAACACCGGGGAGCTGTTTTTT | CATSRDRRDRGNTGELFF
TRBD1 | TRBJ1-2 | TRBV5-4 | few | TGTGCCAGCAGCTTAGGGGGACAGGCGACTAACTATGGCTACACCTTC | CASSLGGQATNYGYTF
NA | TRBJ1-3 | TRBV7-9 | NA | TGTGCCAGCAGCTTAGCAGGGACATCTGGAAACACCATATATTTT | CASSLAGTSGNTIYF
TRBD1 | TRBJ1-6 | TRBV18 | NA | TGTGCCAGCTCACCACTCGGACAGGGGAATTCACCCCTCCACTTT | CASSPLGQGNSPLHF
TRBD1 | TRBJ1-6 | TRBV2 | NA | TGTGCCAGCAGCGCCGGGACAGGCTATAATTCACCCCTCCACTTT | CASSAGTGYNSPLHF
NA | TRBJ1-4 | TRBV18 | NA | TGTGCCAGCTCACTCAACCGACAGGAACATACAACTAATGAAAAACTGTTTTTT | CASSLNRQEHTTNEKLFF